Listed below are T cell receptor beta chains from one sample, sequenced in a study of blood T cell repertoires in COVID-19. The repertoire was sequenced with immunoSEQ multiplex PCR; TCRdb's copy has only in-frame clones and lacks some. The sample holds 130,000 to 150,000 clones, roughly 90% seen once. Sequences were obtained from PBMCs or T cells enriched from blood (not recorded which). The receptors shown here come from a woman in her twenties or thirties with acute COVID-19. Each CDR3 is given with its conserved first and last residue. Each record gives: J gene, V gene, D gene, clone size, CDR3 protein, CDR3 DNA. The D gene is left open where the match is weak. For some rows the clone size is stated as once, few or many, or as a class when expanded; others skip it.

J: TRBJ1-1
V: TRBV18
D: .
size: .
CDR3: CASSPGGFDSLAFF
DNA: TGTGCCAGCTCACCAGGAGGGTTTGATTCTCTAGCTTTCTTT

J: TRBJ2-3
V: TRBV30
D: TRBD1
size: .
CDR3: CAWGQGTDTQYF
DNA: TGTGCCTGGGGACAGGGTACGGATACGCAGTATTTT

J: TRBJ1-1
V: TRBV6-2/TRBV6-3
D: TRBD1
size: once
CDR3: CASSPTGGYRGAFF
DNA: TGTGCCAGCAGTCCGACAGGGGGGTATCGTGGAGCTTTCTTT

J: TRBJ1-2
V: TRBV5-4
D: TRBD1
size: few
CDR3: CASSLDSGGGYGYTF
DNA: TGTGCCAGCAGCTTAGACTCAGGGGGCGGCTATGGCTACACCTTC

J: TRBJ2-7
V: TRBV6-5
D: .
size: .
CDR3: CASSYSFGGPYEQYF
DNA: TGTGCCAGCAGTTACTCATTCGGGGGGCCCTACGAGCAGTACTTC

J: TRBJ1-2
V: TRBV28
D: TRBD1
size: .
CDR3: CASSLQGRQGVPGYTF
DNA: TGTGCCAGCAGCTTACAGGGGCGCCAGGGGGTTCCTGGCTACACCTTC

J: TRBJ2-6
V: TRBV18
D: .
size: few
CDR3: CASSSLGGLKEERANVLTF
DNA: TGTGCCAGCTCCTCGCTCGGGGGATTAAAGGAAGAAAGGGCCAACGTCCTGACTTTC

J: TRBJ1-1
V: TRBV12-2
D: .
size: .
CDR3: CASRSPPGTEAFF
DNA: TGTGCAAGTCGCTCTCCCCCCGGGACTGAAGCTTTCTTT

J: TRBJ1-1
V: TRBV9
D: .
size: .
CDR3: CASSDTSGQTEAFF
DNA: TGTGCCAGCAGCGATACCTCCGGACAGACTGAAGCTTTCTTT

J: TRBJ1-4
V: TRBV6-4
D: TRBD1
size: once
CDR3: CASRRTGGDEKLFF
DNA: TGTGCCAGCCGAAGGACAGGGGGAGATGAAAAACTGTTTTTT

J: TRBJ1-4
V: TRBV27
D: .
size: once
CDR3: CASSLYRSNEKLFF
DNA: TGTGCCAGCAGTTTATACAGATCTAATGAAAAACTGTTTTTT

J: TRBJ2-1
V: TRBV2
D: .
size: .
CDR3: CASMAGAYNEQFF
DNA: TGTGCCAGCATGGCAGGCGCCTACAATGAGCAGTTCTTC

J: TRBJ1-3
V: TRBV28
D: .
size: .
CDR3: CASSLQVTGNTIYF
DNA: TGTGCCAGCAGTTTACAGGTGACTGGAAACACCATATATTTT

J: TRBJ2-5
V: TRBV9
D: .
size: .
CDR3: CASSPSRGPQETQYF
DNA: TGTGCCAGCAGCCCAAGCCGGGGTCCCCAAGAGACCCAGTACTTC

J: TRBJ2-1
V: TRBV28
D: TRBD1
size: .
CDR3: CASTPRRDSSSYNEQFF
DNA: TGTGCCAGCACCCCCCGTAGGGACAGCAGCTCCTACAATGAGCAGTTCTTC

J: TRBJ2-5
V: TRBV12-3/TRBV12-4
D: .
size: .
CDR3: CASSLSRETQYF
DNA: TGTGCCAGCAGTTTATCCCGGGAGACCCAGTACTTC

J: TRBJ2-5
V: TRBV18
D: TRBD2
size: .
CDR3: CASSPGTSPETQYF
DNA: TGTGCCAGCTCACCCGGGACTAGTCCGGAGACCCAGTACTTC

J: TRBJ2-7
V: TRBV6-5
D: .
size: .
CDR3: CASILTGTSSYEQYF
DNA: TGTGCCAGCATCCTTACCGGGACATCATCCTACGAGCAGTACTTC

J: TRBJ2-1
V: TRBV28
D: TRBD1
size: .
CDR3: CASSIGGSEQFF
DNA: TGTGCCAGTTCTATAGGGGGCAGTGAGCAGTTCTTC

J: TRBJ2-7
V: TRBV7-9
D: TRBD2
size: once
CDR3: CASSLLLAGQPYEQYF
DNA: TGTGCCAGCAGCTTACTACTAGCGGGACAGCCCTACGAGCAGTACTTC

J: TRBJ1-2
V: TRBV4-1
D: .
size: few
CDR3: CASSPSFPSYWLAWGYTF
DNA: TGCGCCAGCAGCCCTTCTTTTCCCTCCTACTGGCTAGCTTGGGGCTACACCTTC

J: TRBJ2-7
V: TRBV28
D: .
size: .
CDR3: CASSLQDKSYEQYF
DNA: TGTGCCAGCAGTTTACAGGACAAATCCTACGAGCAGTACTTC

J: TRBJ1-2
V: TRBV27
D: .
size: .
CDR3: CASSVAQEGWEGYTF
DNA: TGTGCCAGCAGCGTTGCACAGGAGGGGTGGGAAGGCTACACCTTC

J: TRBJ1-1
V: TRBV27
D: TRBD1
size: .
CDR3: CASSPVPGQESDTEAFF
DNA: TGTGCCAGCAGTCCCGTCCCGGGACAGGAATCGGACACTGAAGCTTTCTTT

J: TRBJ2-2
V: TRBV4-2
D: .
size: .
CDR3: CASSQVGTSPTGELFF
DNA: TGTGCCAGCAGCCAAGTGGGGACTTCACCCACCGGGGAGCTGTTTTTT

J: TRBJ2-3
V: TRBV9
D: TRBD2
size: .
CDR3: CASSVVGGGYNTQYF
DNA: TGTGCCAGCAGCGTAGTCGGGGGGGGCTACAATACGCAGTATTTT

J: TRBJ1-1
V: TRBV20-1
D: .
size: .
CDR3: CSASTGPLNTEAFF
DNA: TGCAGTGCTAGTACAGGGCCCCTGAACACTGAAGCTTTCTTT

J: TRBJ1-2
V: TRBV4-3
D: .
size: .
CDR3: CASSQDRGPALVSGYTF
DNA: TGCGCCAGCAGCCAAGACAGGGGTCCCGCCCTGGTGTCTGGCTACACCTTC

J: TRBJ2-2
V: TRBV7-9
D: .
size: .
CDR3: CASSLGSTVGELFF
DNA: TGTGCCAGCAGCTTAGGATCGACAGTCGGGGAGCTGTTTTTT

J: TRBJ2-3
V: TRBV30
D: TRBD1
size: .
CDR3: CAWSATGGGTQYF
DNA: TGTGCCTGGAGCGCGACAGGGGGAGGTACGCAGTATTTT

J: TRBJ2-7
V: TRBV11-1
D: .
size: .
CDR3: CASSTQDSSYEQYF
DNA: TGTGCCAGCAGCACACAGGACAGCTCCTACGAGCAGTACTTC

J: TRBJ2-3
V: TRBV4-3
D: TRBD2
size: .
CDR3: CASSQGNGRATDTQYF
DNA: TGCGCCAGCAGCCAAGGGAACGGGAGGGCCACAGATACGCAGTATTTT

J: TRBJ2-1
V: TRBV9
D: .
size: .
CDR3: CASSVESFRGARSSYNEQFF
DNA: TGTGCCAGCAGCGTAGAATCTTTCCGAGGAGCCCGGAGCTCCTACAATGAGCAGTTCTTC

J: TRBJ2-5
V: TRBV11-3
D: .
size: .
CDR3: CASSSGGVETQYF
DNA: TGTGCCAGCAGCTCCGGCGGAGTGGAGACCCAGTACTTC

J: TRBJ2-1
V: TRBV6-5
D: TRBD1
size: .
CDR3: CASSPTGPGEQFF
DNA: TGTGCCAGCAGTCCGACAGGGCCGGGTGAGCAGTTCTTC

J: TRBJ2-7
V: TRBV5-1
D: TRBD1
size: .
CDR3: CASSLLTGGEGYEQYF
DNA: TGCGCCAGCAGCTTGCTAACAGGGGGCGAGGGCTACGAGCAGTACTTC

J: TRBJ1-5
V: TRBV6-5
D: .
size: .
CDR3: CASRPTERRNQPQHF
DNA: TGTGCCAGCAGGCCGACAGAAAGGCGCAATCAGCCCCAGCATTTT

J: TRBJ1-5
V: TRBV12-3/TRBV12-4
D: .
size: .
CDR3: CASSFWSQPQHF
DNA: TGTGCCAGCAGTTTTTGGAGTCAGCCCCAGCATTTT

J: TRBJ2-1
V: TRBV28
D: .
size: once
CDR3: CASSLRSGPTAHEQFF
DNA: TGTGCCAGCAGTTTACGAAGCGGGCCTACCGCCCATGAGCAGTTCTTC

J: TRBJ2-1
V: TRBV25-1
D: TRBD1
size: .
CDR3: CASSGTGPSPSYNEQFF
DNA: TGTGCCAGCAGTGGGACAGGGCCTAGCCCTTCCTACAATGAGCAGTTCTTC

J: TRBJ2-2
V: TRBV9
D: .
size: .
CDR3: CASSEGAGSVAGELFF
DNA: TGTGCCAGCAGCGAAGGGGCAGGGTCGGTCGCCGGGGAGCTGTTTTTT

J: TRBJ1-1
V: TRBV29-1
D: TRBD1
size: .
CDR3: CSVTGTGHRTEAFF
DNA: TGCAGCGTCACCGGGACAGGGCATCGCACTGAAGCTTTCTTT

J: TRBJ2-7
V: TRBV2
D: .
size: .
CDR3: CASILGPPSYEQYF
DNA: TGTGCCAGCATTCTGGGGCCTCCCTCCTACGAGCAGTACTTC

J: TRBJ1-1
V: TRBV11-1
D: .
size: .
CDR3: CASSLGGKGGDTEAFF
DNA: TGTGCCAGCAGCTTAGGAGGGAAAGGAGGCGATACTGAAGCTTTCTTT

J: TRBJ2-5
V: TRBV5-1
D: TRBD2
size: .
CDR3: CASSLAGGETQYF
DNA: TGCGCCAGCAGCTTGGCGGGAGGGGAGACCCAGTACTTC

J: TRBJ1-2
V: TRBV10-3
D: TRBD1
size: .
CDR3: CAIRGQGFPNYGYTF
DNA: TGTGCCATCAGAGGACAGGGGTTCCCTAACTATGGCTACACCTTC

J: TRBJ1-5
V: TRBV7-6
D: .
size: few
CDR3: CASSSLQGQPQHF
DNA: TGTGCCAGCAGCTCGTTACAGGGTCAGCCCCAGCATTTT

J: TRBJ2-5
V: TRBV30
D: .
size: once
CDR3: CAWSDGRRVREETQYF
DNA: TGTGCCTGGAGTGACGGACGGAGGGTTCGGGAAGAGACCCAGTACTTC

J: TRBJ1-2
V: TRBV5-5
D: .
size: .
CDR3: CASSLDPGKGDYGYTF
DNA: TGTGCCAGCAGCTTGGATCCGGGGAAAGGAGACTATGGCTACACCTTC